One and the same sample provided the 5 T cell receptor beta chains below, sequenced in a study of shared clonotypes between healthy human individuals. Assay: immunoSEQ multiplex PCR; the TCRdb copy retains only in-frame clones and omits some. The sample shows over a million clones, roughly 96% of them seen only once. The sample was naive CD4+ T cells sorted from blood. Described subset: CD45RA+ positively selected. The receptors here all came from a man younger than 40 in good health.

The gene calls are TRBV27 and TRBJ2-1; D is undetermined. Looked up from germline, CDR1 is MNHEY and CDR2 is SMNVEV (reference sequence). The CDR3 contains 15 residues. The V gene lost 2 bases and the J gene lost 0 bases, with 8 bases spanning the gap. The CDR3 loop reads CASSLLGASYNEQFF. CDR3 bases: TGTGCCAGCAGTTTACTCGGAGCCTCCTACAATGAGCAGTTCTTC.

The chain uses TRBV5-5 and TRBJ1-2, with D possibly matching TRBD1 (6 bases). The germline V and J ends were trimmed by 2 bases and 5 bases, with 19 bases remaining between them. Germline V lookup: CDR1 SGHKS, CDR2 YYEKEE (reference sequence). This CDR3 spans 16 amino acids. CDR3 in amino acids: CASSLGRGDTGYGYTF. The CDR3 coding sequence is TGTGCCAGCAGCTTAGGACGTGGGGACACAGGATATGGCTACACCTTC.

The chain carries TRBV7-9 and TRBJ2-7, with D uncertain. Trimming left V 5 bases short and J 7 bases short, with 9 bases between. CDR1 and CDR2 from the germline V gene are SEHNR and FQNEAQ (reference sequence). This CDR3 has 11 amino acids. CDR3 region: CASSLVWEQYF. CDR3 sequence (DNA): TGTGCCAGCAGCCTAGTTTGGGAGCAGTACTTC.

V gene TRBV9 combines with J gene TRBJ2-7; 14 bases agree with TRBD2. The CDR3 runs to 15 residues. Per the germline V gene, CDR1 is SGDLS and CDR2 is YYNGEE. V was clipped by 0 bases and J by 6 bases; unmatched bases: 2. The CDR3 region has the DNA TGTGCCAGCAGCGTAGCAGGACTAGCGGGAGGCGAGCAGTACTTC. This encodes CASSVAGLAGGEQYF.

This chain uses TRBV19 with TRBJ1-5; 7 bases fit TRBD1. Germline loops: CDR1 LNHDA, CDR2 SQIVND (reference sequence). Trimming cost V 6 bases and J 2 bases; bases outside gene matches: 7. The CDR3 is 15 residues long. CDR3 sequence reads: CASSTQGRGNQPQHF. The CDR3, as DNA: TGTGCCAGTAGCACACAGGGGAGAGGCAATCAGCCCCAGCATTTT.